This T cell receptor beta chain was sequenced during a study of CD8 T cells in Susac syndrome (dated by TCRdb to the late 2010s). Some background on the complete study: Of the Susac syndrome patients who were sequenced, 5 or 6 had clinically active disease and 8 or 9 were in clinical remission. At blood withdrawal, Susac syndrome patients were either therapy-naive, taking corticosteroids (in some cases with IVIg as well), or taking IVIg alone. The study used repertoire sequencing to test whether antigen drove CD8+ T cell activation and differentiation in Susac syndrome.

Peripheral blood CD8+ and CD4+ T cells from healthy donors, Susac syndrome patients and multiple sclerosis patients were profiled using high-throughput TCR beta sequencing. The Susac syndrome patients fulfilled recently defined diagnostic criteria for definite or probable disease. Bulk CD8+ and CD4+ T cells were purified by magnetic negative isolation, whereas CD8+ TEMRA cells were enriched by FACS. Blood was drawn into EDTA tubes, processed within 24 hours, and PBMCs were isolated by density gradient centrifugation. PBMCs intended for TCR sequencing were cryopreserved in liquid nitrogen and thawed later in a water bath at 37 degrees C. The sorted or isolated CD4+, CD8+ and CD8+ TEMRA cells had a purity of 90% or higher. RNA was extracted with the RNeasy kit and roughly 0.5 to 1 ug was reverse transcribed using random hexamers. The immunoSEQ multiplex PCR assay, covering 54 Vbeta and 13 Jbeta segments, was used to amplify TCR beta CDR3 regions. Bias from PCR amplification was corrected by using a synthetic template baseline for primer optimization and for computational correction. The authors processed their data as follows. Reads were annotated to V, D and J genes per IMGT and analyzed with immunoSEQ Analyzer, keeping only productive sequences. To calculate clonality, Shannon entropy was normalized by log2 of the number of productive unique sequences and then subtracted from one. For each patient and control, public and private clones were evaluated within the 100 most prevalent clones. Clones were defined as Susac-specific if absent from the healthy and MS cohorts, from around 1,000 published viral clones and from other ImmuneACCESS disease sequences. TCRdb cleaned the public reads at Q25 with fastp, built clones with MiXCR and kept in-frame beta chains. All rows with the same CDR3 protein become a single entry with the most common DNA and genes. The V and J calls and clone size are TCRdb's, not the authors'. The sample includes 80,000 or so distinct CDR3 sequences, with around 93% observed a single time. Around 0.52% of the sample goes to the ten largest clones.

The germline V gene encodes CDR1 SQVTM and CDR2 ANQGSEA. The junction shows trimming of 4 bases on V and 4 bases on J, plus 7 bases between the germline ends. The CDR3 measures 11 amino acids from cysteine to phenylalanine. Just the 33-base CDR3 DNA is kept, in frame starting at base 1. Study-wide findings and limitations: The number of individuals in the TCR sequencing and HLA analysis was acknowledged as relatively small. In the CD4+ T cell repertoire of Susac syndrome patients, clonal expansion was not detected.

To note about this clonotype: Its cognate antigen has yet to be identified. No base-level quality is on record; no much larger clone is a single base apart.

Recombination connected TRBV29-1 to TRBJ1-1; the best D guess is TRBD1, with 5 bases matching. Sequenced material: CD4+ T cells from PBMCs. The origin of this receptor is a human donor with Susac syndrome. The DNA reads TGCAGCGTTGCAGGGTCCACTGAAGCTTTCTTT. The resulting protein is CSVAGSTEAFF.